This T cell receptor beta chain originates from a study of cytomegalovirus exposure and HLA in healthy donors. Study-level results: TCR beta V- and J-gene trimming was later associated with a missense DCLRE1C variant. It was reportedly the case that the classifier diagnosed cytomegalovirus status with high specificity and sensitivity. Among TCR beta chains, those listed as cytomegalovirus-associated numbered approximately 150. In vitro confirmation showed a few CMV-associated chains to be CMV antigen specific.

On this clone: Its antigen is unidentified.

60 Vbeta and 13 Jbeta primers were used in PCR. Sequencing used immunoSEQ multiplex PCR; TCRdb keeps in-frame clones, though not all of them. The sample lists just over 150,000 clones, over 80% seen once, with approximately 6.5% in the top ten. CDR1 and CDR2 (germline): SGHVS, FQNEAQ. Trimming stripped 3 bases from V and 6 bases from J, with 16 bases between. There are 15 residues in the CDR3. The chain carries TRBV7-8 and TRBJ2-3, with D perhaps TRBD2 (5 bases). The sequenced sample was PBMCs. The sequence was collected from a male donor in good health and CMV-seropositive. The CDR3 sequence is CASSFRGLGWDTQYF. In nucleotides, the CDR3 is TGTGCCAGCAGCTTCAGAGGACTCGGATGGGATACGCAGTATTTT.